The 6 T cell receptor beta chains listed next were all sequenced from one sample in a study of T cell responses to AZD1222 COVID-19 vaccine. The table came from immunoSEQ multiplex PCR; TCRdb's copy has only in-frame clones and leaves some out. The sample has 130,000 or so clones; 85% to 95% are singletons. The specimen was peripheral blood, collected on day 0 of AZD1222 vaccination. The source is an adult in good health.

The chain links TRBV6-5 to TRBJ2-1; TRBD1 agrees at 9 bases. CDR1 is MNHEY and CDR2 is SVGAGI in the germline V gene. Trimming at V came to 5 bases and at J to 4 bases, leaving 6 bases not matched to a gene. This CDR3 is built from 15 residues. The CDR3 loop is CASSRQGQGYNEQFF. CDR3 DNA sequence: TGTGCCAGCAGTCGACAGGGACAGGGATACAATGAGCAGTTCTTC.

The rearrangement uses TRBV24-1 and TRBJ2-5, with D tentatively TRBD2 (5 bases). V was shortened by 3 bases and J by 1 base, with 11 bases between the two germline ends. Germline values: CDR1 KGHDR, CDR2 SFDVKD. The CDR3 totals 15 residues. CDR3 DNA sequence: TGTGCCACCAGTGATAGCTTAGCGCTCCAAGAGACCCAGTACTTC. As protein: CATSDSLALQETQYF.

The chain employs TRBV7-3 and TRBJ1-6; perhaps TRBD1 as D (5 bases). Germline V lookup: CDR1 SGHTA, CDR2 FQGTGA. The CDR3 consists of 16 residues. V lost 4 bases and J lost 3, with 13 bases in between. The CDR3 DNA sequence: TGTGCCAGCAGCTCCGACAGAGTCTTCTATAATTCACCCCTCCACTTT. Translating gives CASSSDRVFYNSPLHF.

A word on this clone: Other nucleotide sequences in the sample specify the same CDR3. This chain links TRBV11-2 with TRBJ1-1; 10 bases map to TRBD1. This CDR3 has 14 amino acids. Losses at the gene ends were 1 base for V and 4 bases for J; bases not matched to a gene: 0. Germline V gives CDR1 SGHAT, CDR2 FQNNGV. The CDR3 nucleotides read TGTGCCAGCAGCTTAGGACAGGGGGCCACTGAAGCTTTCTTT. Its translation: CASSLGQGATEAFF.

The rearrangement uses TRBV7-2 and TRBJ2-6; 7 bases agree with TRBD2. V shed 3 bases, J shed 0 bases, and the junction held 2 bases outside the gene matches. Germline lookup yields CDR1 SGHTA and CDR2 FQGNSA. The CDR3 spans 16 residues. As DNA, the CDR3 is TGTGCCAGCAGCTTTGGCGGGAGCTCTGGGGCCAACGTCCTGACTTTC. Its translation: CASSFGGSSGANVLTF. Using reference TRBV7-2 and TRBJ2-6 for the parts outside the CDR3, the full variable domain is GAGVSQSPSNKVTEKGKDVELRCDPISGHTALYWYRQSLGQGLEFLIYFQGNSAPDKSGLPSDRFSAERTGGSVSTLTIQRTQQEDSAVYLCASSFGGSSGANVLTFGAGSRLTVL.

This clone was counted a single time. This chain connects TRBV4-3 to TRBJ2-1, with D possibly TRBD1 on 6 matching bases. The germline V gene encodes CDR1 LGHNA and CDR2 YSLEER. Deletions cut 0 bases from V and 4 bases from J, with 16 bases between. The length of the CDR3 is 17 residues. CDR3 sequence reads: CASSQDGALGGYNEQFF. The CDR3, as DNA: TGCGCCAGCAGCCAAGATGGTGCCTTAGGGGGATACAATGAGCAGTTCTTC.